This T cell receptor (beta chain) appears in the sequencing data of a study of neoadjuvant anti-PD-1 for oral cavity cancer. Study information: Patients without progression got a fourth dose around day 43.

CDR1 is MRHNA, CDR2 SNTAGT, per germline. V lost 6 bases to trimming and J lost 2 bases, with 13 bases between them. The CDR3 consists of 14 residues. About this clone: What it recognizes is unknown.

Whole-study findings and limits: TCR analyses covered only a few patients per response group. Post-treatment tumors with larger preexisting clones showed more shrinkage.

Most tumor samples had 4.8 ug input DNA in two replicates. The table came from immunoSEQ multiplex PCR; TCRdb's copy has only in-frame clones and leaves some out. The sample carries over 8,500 clones, 60% to 75% recorded once. Sequencing was performed on tumor tissue, taken before nivolumab (anti-PD-1) treatment. V is TRBV6-4 and J is TRBJ1-2; D remains ambiguous. The clonotype comes from a person aged 35 to 85 with oral cavity squamous cell carcinoma. This chain's CDR3 is CASSAELGNYGYTF. The CDR3, as DNA: TGTGCCAGCAGCGCGGAACTGGGGAACTATGGCTACACCTTC.